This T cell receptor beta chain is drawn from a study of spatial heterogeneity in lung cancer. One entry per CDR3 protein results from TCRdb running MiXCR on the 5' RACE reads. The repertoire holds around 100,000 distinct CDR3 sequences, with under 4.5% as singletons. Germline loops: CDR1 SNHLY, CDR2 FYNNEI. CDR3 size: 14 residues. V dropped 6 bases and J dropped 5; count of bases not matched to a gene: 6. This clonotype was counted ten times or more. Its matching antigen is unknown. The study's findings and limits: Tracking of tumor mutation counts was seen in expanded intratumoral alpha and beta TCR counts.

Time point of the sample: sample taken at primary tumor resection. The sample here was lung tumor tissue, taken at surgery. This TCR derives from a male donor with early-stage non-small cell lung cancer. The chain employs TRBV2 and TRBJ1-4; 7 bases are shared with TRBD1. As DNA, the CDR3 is TGTGCCAGCAGACCGGGACAGCCAAATGAAAAACTGTTTTTT. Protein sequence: CASRPGQPNEKLFF.